These T cell receptor beta chains were read from a single sample in a study of blood T cell repertoires in COVID-19. The repertoire was sequenced with immunoSEQ multiplex PCR; TCRdb's copy has only in-frame clones and lacks some. The sample lists 130,000 to 150,000 clones, roughly 76% occurring once. Sequencing was carried out using peripheral blood. These receptors were obtained from a human donor with acute or convalescent COVID-19. The donor label of this sample is uncertain. Each CDR3 is given with its conserved first and last residue. Fields, in order: CDR3 DNA, CDR3 protein, V gene, J gene, D gene, clone size. D genes are given only for firm matches. Clone size is not always given. Where it is, it says once, few, many or a class for expanded clones.

DNA: TGTGCCTGGAGTCGGGACACCCTGAGCACTGAAGCTTTCTTT
CDR3: CAWSRDTLSTEAFF
V: TRBV30
J: TRBJ1-1
D: NA
size: few

DNA: TGTGCCAGCAGCGTAGGGGTGACAGGAACGTATGAGCAGTTCTTC
CDR3: CASSVGVTGTYEQFF
V: TRBV9
J: TRBJ2-1
D: NA
size: NA

DNA: TGCGCCAGCAGTCAGAACAGGGCTGAGAACACTGAAGCTTTCTTT
CDR3: CASSQNRAENTEAFF
V: TRBV5-1
J: TRBJ1-1
D: NA
size: NA

DNA: TGTGCCTGGAGTCTCGGAAGTTCGGCGGGGCAGTTCTTC
CDR3: CAWSLGSSAGQFF
V: TRBV30
J: TRBJ2-1
D: NA
size: NA

DNA: TGTGCCAGCAGCCAAGATACTCCCCCCCGAAGCGTGGGAAAACTGTTTTTT
CDR3: CASSQDTPPRSVGKLFF
V: TRBV3-1/TRBV3-2
J: TRBJ1-4
D: NA
size: NA

DNA: TGTGCCAGCAGCGTAGGAGGGAGTCGTGAAGGCTACACCTTC
CDR3: CASSVGGSREGYTF
V: TRBV9
J: TRBJ1-2
D: NA
size: few

DNA: TGTGCCAGTAGTTCCCCACACGGGACAGGGATCGGGGATACGCAGTATTTT
CDR3: CASSSPHGTGIGDTQYF
V: TRBV19
J: TRBJ2-3
D: TRBD1
size: NA

DNA: TGTGCCAGCAGCCCCTTCCGGGACTATGGCTACACCTTC
CDR3: CASSPFRDYGYTF
V: TRBV9
J: TRBJ1-2
D: NA
size: NA

DNA: TGTGCCAGCAGCGAGGGGACAGACTATGGCTACACCTTC
CDR3: CASSEGTDYGYTF
V: TRBV9
J: TRBJ1-2
D: TRBD1
size: NA

DNA: TGTGCCAGCAACCCCCAGGGTTCGGGCAATCAGCCCCAGCATTTT
CDR3: CASNPQGSGNQPQHF
V: TRBV6-5
J: TRBJ1-5
D: NA
size: NA

DNA: TGCGCCAGCAGCCAATCTCCCCACACTGAAGCTTTCTTT
CDR3: CASSQSPHTEAFF
V: TRBV4-1
J: TRBJ1-1
D: NA
size: NA

DNA: TGTGCCAGCAGCCAAGCAAGCGGCATGCTCACAGATACGCAGTATTTT
CDR3: CASSQASGMLTDTQYF
V: TRBV3-1/TRBV3-2
J: TRBJ2-3
D: NA
size: NA

DNA: TGTGCCACTCGGCGGGCGGACACCGGGGAGCTGTTTTTT
CDR3: CATRRADTGELFF
V: TRBV24-1
J: TRBJ2-2
D: NA
size: NA

DNA: TGTGCCAGCAGCAGGACAGGGATCCCAGATACGCAGTATTTT
CDR3: CASSRTGIPDTQYF
V: TRBV14
J: TRBJ2-3
D: TRBD1
size: NA

DNA: TGTGCCAGTCGGGAGGGGCACAGTTCACCCCTCCACTTT
CDR3: CASREGHSSPLHF
V: TRBV19
J: TRBJ1-6
D: NA
size: NA

DNA: TGTGCCAGCAGCCAGGAAGGACAGCTAGACACTGAAGCTTTCTTT
CDR3: CASSQEGQLDTEAFF
V: TRBV4-2
J: TRBJ1-1
D: NA
size: NA

DNA: TGTGCCAGCAGCCTACAGGTGAACACTGAAGCTTTCTTT
CDR3: CASSLQVNTEAFF
V: TRBV11-1
J: TRBJ1-1
D: NA
size: NA

DNA: TGTGCCTGGAGTGTCGACGGGGGCACTGAAGCTTTCTTT
CDR3: CAWSVDGGTEAFF
V: TRBV30
J: TRBJ1-1
D: NA
size: NA

DNA: TGTGCCAGCAGCGCGGGACCCCAGGGATTCCAGCATTTT
CDR3: CASSAGPQGFQHF
V: TRBV11-2
J: TRBJ1-5
D: NA
size: few

DNA: TGTGCCAGCAATTCCGGGGGGCCGAACACTGAAGCTTTCTTT
CDR3: CASNSGGPNTEAFF
V: TRBV5-8
J: TRBJ1-1
D: NA
size: NA

DNA: TGTGCCACCTTACTAGTTGACAATGAGCAGTTCTTC
CDR3: CATLLVDNEQFF
V: TRBV6-5
J: TRBJ2-1
D: NA
size: NA

DNA: TGCAGCGTTGAAGATCGGGACATACCCGGCTACACCTTC
CDR3: CSVEDRDIPGYTF
V: TRBV29-1
J: TRBJ1-2
D: NA
size: NA

DNA: TGTGCCAGCAGTGCGAGACTCTGGGATTCACCCCTCCACTTT
CDR3: CASSARLWDSPLHF
V: TRBV2
J: TRBJ1-6
D: NA
size: NA

DNA: TGTGCCAGCCACAACTATATCGGGGAGCTGTTTTTT
CDR3: CASHNYIGELFF
V: TRBV6-5
J: TRBJ2-2
D: NA
size: NA

DNA: TGCGCCAGCAGCTTGGAAACAGGCTCTAACTATGGCTACACCTTC
CDR3: CASSLETGSNYGYTF
V: TRBV5-1
J: TRBJ1-2
D: NA
size: NA

DNA: TGTGCCAGCAGCTTATCAGGGGTGGATCAGCCCCAGCATTTT
CDR3: CASSLSGVDQPQHF
V: TRBV5-4
J: TRBJ1-5
D: NA
size: NA

DNA: TGTGCCAGCAGTCGGACAGATAGCAATCAGCCCCAGCATTTT
CDR3: CASSRTDSNQPQHF
V: TRBV6-6
J: TRBJ1-5
D: NA
size: few

DNA: TGTGCCAGCACTCTTGAGGGAGGAGAGACCCAGTACTTC
CDR3: CASTLEGGETQYF
V: TRBV11-1
J: TRBJ2-5
D: NA
size: NA

DNA: TGTGCCATCAGCATAGGGGCTAATTCACCCCTCCACTTT
CDR3: CAISIGANSPLHF
V: TRBV10-3
J: TRBJ1-6
D: NA
size: NA

DNA: TGCGCCAGCAGCCGAACAATGGACAGGGATAACTATGGCTACACCTTC
CDR3: CASSRTMDRDNYGYTF
V: TRBV4-1
J: TRBJ1-2
D: TRBD1
size: NA

DNA: TGTGCCACCAGGGGTAATAGCGGGGGCTACTACAATGAGCAGTTCTTC
CDR3: CATRGNSGGYYNEQFF
V: TRBV24-1
J: TRBJ2-1
D: TRBD2
size: NA

DNA: TGTGCCAGCAGTTCAACAGGGGCCGCTAACTATGGCTACACCTTC
CDR3: CASSSTGAANYGYTF
V: TRBV6-6
J: TRBJ1-2
D: TRBD1
size: NA